This T cell receptor beta chain was documented in a study of cytomegalovirus exposure and HLA in healthy donors. It was with 60 Vbeta and 13 Jbeta primers that the PCR ran. In the source study's methods: The authors later counted approximately 80 million unique TCR beta chains, some 12 million of them shared. The table came from immunoSEQ multiplex PCR; TCRdb's copy has only in-frame clones and leaves some out. That table gives V, J and clone size, and the DNA gave D and trimming. The sample has around 150,000 clones; approximately 90% are singletons. Concerning this clone: Its matching antigen is unknown.

Study-wide results and limits: Cytomegalovirus-associated status was assigned to approximately 160 TCR beta chains.

Germline V gene data show CDR1 as SGHRS and CDR2 as YFSETQ. Trimming took 1 base from V and 7 from J; bases not matched to a gene: 7. CDR3 size: 17 residues. The sequenced sample was PBMCs. The V gene is TRBV5-1, the J gene TRBJ2-1; 14 bases match TRBD2. This receptor was identified in a woman between 25 and 40 years old in good health and CMV-seronegative. The DNA of the CDR3 is TGCGCCAGCAGCTTGTACGGGACTAGCGGGAGTGGTAATGAGCAGTTCTTC. Translated, it gives CASSLYGTSGSGNEQFF.